This TCR beta chain is drawn from a study of blood T cell repertoires in COVID-19. Across the study: Samples came from the United States, Italy and Spain, spanning acute and convalescent COVID-19. T cells, B-cell-depleted T cells, or PBMCs supplied cDNA or gDNA.

Profiling relied on immunoSEQ multiplex PCR, and the TCRdb table lists in-frame clones only, not all of them. The sample holds more than 200,000 clones, about 80% seen once. This CDR3 contains 15 residues. With 3 bases removed from V and 0 bases from J, the gap between germline ends came to 10 bases. CDR1 SGHRS and CDR2 YFSETQ come from the germline V gene. The sequence was collected from an older man with acute or convalescent COVID-19. The rearrangement joins TRBV5-1 to TRBJ2-1; D possibly corresponds to TRBD1 (6 bases). The sequencing sample was made of peripheral blood. The CDR3 DNA reads as TGCGCCAGCAGCTCACAGGGATACTCCTACAATGAGCAGTTCTTC. This translates into CASSSQGYSYNEQFF.